This T cell receptor (beta chain) was captured by sequencing in a study of blood T cell repertoires in COVID-19. About the research overall: The origin of the acute and convalescent COVID-19 samples was the United States, Italy and Spain. T cells, B-cell-depleted T cells, or PBMCs supplied cDNA or gDNA.

Methods used by the authors: Reference gene primer amplification gave nucleated cell count estimates. The protocol was immunoSEQ multiplex PCR, while the TCRdb copy is restricted to in-frame clones and leaves out a portion. Clonal size and the V and J genes are those of that table, whereas D and trimming came from the DNA. The profile shows tens of thousands of clones, around 80% of them singletons. CDR1 is MDHEN, CDR2 SYDVKM, per germline. The CDR3 is made up of 16 amino acids. Trimming left V 3 bases short and J 5 bases short, with 17 bases between. The chain employs TRBV28 and TRBJ1-5; maybe TRBD1 (6 bases). This TCR derives from a woman aged 80 or over with active or convalescent COVID-19. The sequenced sample was peripheral blood. The chain's CDR3 is CASSLMTGQRHQPQHF. In DNA, the CDR3 is TGTGCCAGCAGTTTGATGACAGGACAGCGGCATCAGCCCCAGCATTTT.